This T cell receptor beta chain was profiled in a study of Graves' ophthalmopathy and Graves' hyperthyroidism. RNA transcripts yielded amplified TCR beta CDR3 regions. After a first-round RT-PCR with HTBI primers, a second-round multiplex PCR was run. TCRdb used MiXCR to reprocess the multiplex PCR reads, holding one entry per CDR3 protein. The repertoire includes hundreds of thousands of distinct CDR3 sequences, roughly 14% of them detected once, and about a tenth sits in the top ten. This clonotype has ten or more counts. Trimming pared 6 bases from V and 0 bases from J, leaving 15 bases between. Germline CDR1 MNHEY, CDR2 SVGAGI. This CDR3 has 15 residues. Reliance was placed on clinical symptoms, serum thyroxine, TRAb, thyroid ultrasound and orbital computed tomography for diagnosis.

Sequencing was carried out using blood. The receptor comes from a woman in her twenties or thirties with Graves' ophthalmopathy. This chain connects TRBV6-5 to TRBJ2-7, with D maybe TRBD1 (5 bases). Written as DNA, the CDR3 is TGTGCCAGCAGCCTAAAAGGGGTGACCTCCTACGAGCAGTACTTC. Translated: CASSLKGVTSYEQYF.